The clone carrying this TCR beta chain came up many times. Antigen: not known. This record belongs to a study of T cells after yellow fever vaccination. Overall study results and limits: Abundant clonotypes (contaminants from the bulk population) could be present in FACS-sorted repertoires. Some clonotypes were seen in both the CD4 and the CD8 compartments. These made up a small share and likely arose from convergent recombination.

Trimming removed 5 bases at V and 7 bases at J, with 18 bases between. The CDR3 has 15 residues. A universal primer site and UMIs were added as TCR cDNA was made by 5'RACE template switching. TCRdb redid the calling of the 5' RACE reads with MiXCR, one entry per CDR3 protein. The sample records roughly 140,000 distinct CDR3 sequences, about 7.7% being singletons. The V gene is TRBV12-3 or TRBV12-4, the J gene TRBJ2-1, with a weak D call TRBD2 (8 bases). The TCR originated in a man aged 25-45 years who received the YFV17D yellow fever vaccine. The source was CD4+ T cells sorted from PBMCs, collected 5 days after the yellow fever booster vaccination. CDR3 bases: TGTGCCAGCAGTCGTAGCGGGAAGGGGGCGAATGAGCAGTTCTTC. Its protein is CASSRSGKGANEQFF.